This is a list of T cell receptor beta chains from one sample in a study of cytomegalovirus exposure and HLA in healthy donors. Generated by immunoSEQ multiplex PCR, the TCRdb table keeps only in-frame clones and is missing some. The data show about 330,000 clones, around 86% seen once. Source material: PBMCs. All receptors derive from a woman aged 18-30 years in good health and CMV-seronegative. The CDR3 runs from the conserved cysteine through the conserved F or W. The D gene is left open where the match is weak. A clone size is listed for some rows: how often the clone was seen (once, few, many), or a class if it is expanded.

v_call	j_call	d_call	clone_size	cdr3_nt	cdr3_aa
TRBV19	TRBJ2-1	NA	NA	TGTGCCAGTAGTATCGCTCTAGGTGAGCAGTTCTTC	CASSIALGEQFF
TRBV25-1	TRBJ2-2	NA	few	TGTGCCAGCAGTTGGGGGGGCCCCGGGGAGCTGTTTTTT	CASSWGGPGELFF
TRBV5-1	TRBJ2-1	TRBD1	NA	TGCGCCAGCAGCGAGGACAGGGCCGCCCCGGATGAGCAGTTCTTC	CASSEDRAAPDEQFF
TRBV28	TRBJ1-2	TRBD1	NA	TGTGCCAGCAGTTTGATAGGGACAGTCTATGGCTACACCTTC	CASSLIGTVYGYTF
TRBV7-8	TRBJ1-5	TRBD1	NA	TGTGCCAGCAGCTACGGAACAGGGGGACATCAGCCCCAGCATTTT	CASSYGTGGHQPQHF
TRBV2	TRBJ2-7	NA	NA	TGTGCCAGCAGTGATTTGGGCACTTTCCACGAGCAGTACTTC	CASSDLGTFHEQYF
TRBV2	TRBJ2-5	TRBD1	NA	TGTGCCAGCGGGACAGACCAAGAGACCCAGTACTTC	CASGTDQETQYF
TRBV5-1	TRBJ2-5	TRBD2	NA	TGCGCCAGCAGCGCCGGGACTAGGGGGTATGGGAACCAAGAGACCCAGTACTTC	CASSAGTRGYGNQETQYF
TRBV7-8	TRBJ2-1	TRBD1	NA	TGTGCCAGCAGCACCCGACAGGGTCCCTCCAATGAGCAGTTCTTC	CASSTRQGPSNEQFF
TRBV5-6	TRBJ2-3	NA	once	TGTGCCAGCAGCTCACGGCGGGGAGACACAGATACGCAGTATTTT	CASSSRRGDTDTQYF
TRBV2	TRBJ2-1	TRBD1	NA	TGTGCCAGCAGGGGGGGGACAGGGCTGGGTGAGCAGTTCTTC	CASRGGTGLGEQFF
TRBV4-2	TRBJ2-2	TRBD2	once	TGTGCCAGCAGCCAAGACCTGACTAGCGGGAACACCGGGGAGCTGTTTTTT	CASSQDLTSGNTGELFF
TRBV9	TRBJ2-3	NA	NA	TGTGCCAGCAGCGGGGGGGACCCCGCGGGAGATACGCAGTATTTT	CASSGGDPAGDTQYF
TRBV29-1	TRBJ2-5	NA	NA	TGCAGCGTTGAAGACTTGGACAGCCCTGCGGAGACCCAGTACTTC	CSVEDLDSPAETQYF
TRBV27	TRBJ2-5	TRBD1	NA	TGTGCCAGCAGTCAATGGGACAGGGTTCCAGAGACCCAGTACTTC	CASSQWDRVPETQYF
TRBV6-6	TRBJ2-1	TRBD2	NA	TGTGCCAGCAGTCAACTAGCGGGCAATGAGCAGTTCTTC	CASSQLAGNEQFF
TRBV7-6	TRBJ2-7	NA	NA	TGTGCCAGCAGCTTAGCGCGCGGCAACCTCTACGAGCAGTACTTC	CASSLARGNLYEQYF
TRBV28	TRBJ1-2	NA	few	TGTGCCAGCAGCCGCCGCCAGATACCCGGCTACACCTTC	CASSRRQIPGYTF
TRBV5-1	TRBJ1-2	TRBD1	few	TGCGCCACCGCTCCGGGACAGACTACTGGCTACACCTTC	CATAPGQTTGYTF
TRBV29-1	TRBJ2-5	TRBD1	NA	TGCAGCGCCCGGGACAGGGGGCGGGAGACCCAGTACTTC	CSARDRGRETQYF
TRBV6-5	TRBJ2-3	NA	NA	TGTGCCAGCAGTTACTACGACAACACAGATACGCAGTATTTT	CASSYYDNTDTQYF
TRBV6-5	TRBJ1-5	NA	NA	TGTGCCAGCAGTTACTCCGGACTTAATCAGCCCCAGCATTTT	CASSYSGLNQPQHF
TRBV29-1	TRBJ1-3	NA	NA	TGCAGCGTACGAGGGCGGCTGTCGGGGAACACCATATATTTT	CSVRGRLSGNTIYF
TRBV6-5	TRBJ2-7	NA	NA	TGTGCCAGCAGTTACGTCACCCGCCGGGAGCAGTACTTC	CASSYVTRREQYF
TRBV5-6	TRBJ1-3	NA	NA	TGTGCCAGCAGCCCTTTACAGGGTACTGGAAACACCATATATTTT	CASSPLQGTGNTIYF
TRBV6-1	TRBJ2-7	TRBD1	NA	TGTGCCAGCAAGGTCCCGCGGACAGGGGTGAACGAGCAGTACTTC	CASKVPRTGVNEQYF
TRBV2	TRBJ2-2	TRBD2	NA	TGTGCCAGCACCGGCGTCACGGGACTAGCGACGGGCGGGGAGCTGTTTTTT	CASTGVTGLATGGELFF
TRBV7-3	TRBJ2-1	NA	NA	TGTGCCAGCAGCTTATGGAGGGCTAGGACTGGGTTCTTC	CASSLWRARTGFF
TRBV4-2	TRBJ1-2	NA	few	TGTGCCAGCAGCCAAGACGGGGGGGACTATGGCTACACCTTC	CASSQDGGDYGYTF
TRBV18	TRBJ2-2	TRBD1	NA	TGTGCCAGCTCACGCCGACAGGGCGACACCGGGGAGCTGTTTTTT	CASSRRQGDTGELFF
TRBV5-1	TRBJ1-4	TRBD1	NA	TGCGCCAGCAGCTTACAACAGACAGGGAACGATGAAAAACTGTTTTTT	CASSLQQTGNDEKLFF
TRBV7-9	TRBJ1-2	NA	few	TGTGCCAGCAGCTTTTTTGAGGGCTACACCTTC	CASSFFEGYTF
TRBV28	TRBJ2-3	NA	NA	TGTGCCAGCAGTTTTGAGGCCTATACGCAGTATTTT	CASSFEAYTQYF
TRBV29-1	TRBJ2-1	TRBD2	NA	TGCAGCGGCCTTAGCGGACTAGCGGGACCCAGGCAGTTCTTC	CSGLSGLAGPRQFF
TRBV25-1	TRBJ2-1	TRBD1	NA	TGTGCCAGCAGTGATCCCGGGGACAGACCAGGGCAGTTCTTC	CASSDPGDRPGQFF
TRBV6-1	TRBJ2-5	TRBD1	NA	TGTGCCAGCAGTGACCCTTCGGGACAGGGGGTTTTCGAGACCCAGTACTTC	CASSDPSGQGVFETQYF
TRBV4-1	TRBJ2-7	TRBD2	NA	TGCGCCAGCAGCGTTCAGCGGGAGGTGGGTCTCGAGCAGTACTTC	CASSVQREVGLEQYF
TRBV30	TRBJ1-1	NA	NA	TGTGCCTGGAGTGTAGGTTTAGCCACTGAAGCTTTCTTT	CAWSVGLATEAFF
TRBV5-1	TRBJ2-1	NA	NA	TGCGCCAGCAGTCCTCAGACGGGAAGCTCCTACAATGAGCAGTTCTTC	CASSPQTGSSYNEQFF
TRBV7-9	TRBJ2-3	NA	NA	TGTGCCAGCAGCCCCCTTCCCGGGGAGGGCACAGATACGCAGTATTTT	CASSPLPGEGTDTQYF